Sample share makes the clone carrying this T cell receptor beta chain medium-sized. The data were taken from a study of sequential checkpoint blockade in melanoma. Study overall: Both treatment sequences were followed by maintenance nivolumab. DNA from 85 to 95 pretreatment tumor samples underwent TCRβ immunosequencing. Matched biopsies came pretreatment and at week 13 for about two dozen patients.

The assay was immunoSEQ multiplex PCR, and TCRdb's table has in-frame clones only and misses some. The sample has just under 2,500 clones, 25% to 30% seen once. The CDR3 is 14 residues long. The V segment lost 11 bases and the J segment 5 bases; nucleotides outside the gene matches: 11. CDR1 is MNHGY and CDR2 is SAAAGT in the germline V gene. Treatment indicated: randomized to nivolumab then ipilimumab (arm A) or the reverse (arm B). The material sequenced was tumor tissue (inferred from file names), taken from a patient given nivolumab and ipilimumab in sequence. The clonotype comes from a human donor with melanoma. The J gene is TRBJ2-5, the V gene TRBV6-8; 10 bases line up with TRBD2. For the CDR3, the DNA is TGTGCCGTCAGAGGGCTAGCGGGAGCGGAGACCCAGTACTTC. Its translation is CAVRGLAGAETQYF.